The 23 T cell receptor beta chains presented below share a single source sample, sequenced in a study of blood T cell repertoires in COVID-19. Profiled with immunoSEQ multiplex PCR; TCRdb holds only in-frame clones, not every one. The sample records about 69,000 clones, 80% to 85% being singletons. Sequencing input: peripheral blood. These receptors all come from an elderly woman with acute or convalescent COVID-19.

The V gene is TRBV5-1, the J gene TRBJ1-4, with D possibly being TRBD1 (6 bases). The V and J ends lost 3 bases and 6 bases respectively, with 27 bases between them. CDR3 length: 19 amino acids. CDR1 and CDR2 from the germline V gene are SGHRS and YFSETQ. CDR3 residues: CASSSRGSRAGYRDEKLFF. The CDR3 DNA is TGCGCCAGCAGCTCCAGGGGTTCTAGAGCGGGATATAGGGATGAAAAACTGTTTTTT.

This rearrangement joins TRBV29-1 to TRBJ1-1; weak D call: TRBD1 (5 bases). The CDR3 extends over 13 amino acids. The germline V gene encodes CDR1 SQVTM and CDR2 ANQGSEA. V lost 5 bases and J 7 bases, leaving 17 bases between the germline ends. The CDR3 DNA is TGCAGCGTTAGCAGGGAGGGGTCCCGTGAAGCTTTCTTT. This gives the protein CSVSREGSREAFF.

This rearrangement joins TRBV11-2 to TRBJ1-1; TRBD1 matches 7 bases. The CDR3 is 13 amino acids. Germline V lookup: CDR1 SGHAT, CDR2 FQNNGV. V shed 5 bases, J shed 7 bases, and the junction held 7 bases outside the gene matches. In DNA, the CDR3 is TGTGCCAGCAGCCGAGACAGGGACAATGAAGCTTTCTTT. Translating gives CASSRDRDNEAFF.

This sequence joins TRBV19 and TRBJ1-4; no clear D gene. CDR1 is LNHDA, CDR2 SQIVND, per germline (reference sequence). The CDR3 extends over 15 amino acids. Trimming left V 5 bases short and J 0 bases short, with 10 bases between. The CDR3 DNA sequence: TGTGCCAGTAGTTCTACAGATGCAACTAATGAAAAACTGTTTTTT. It codes for CASSSTDATNEKLFF. The entire variable domain, with the rest obtained from reference TRBV19 and TRBJ1-4, is as follows: DGGITQSPKYLFRKEGQNVTLSCEQNLNHDAMYWYRQDPGQGLRLIYYSQIVNDFQKGDIAEGYSVSREKKESFPLTVTSAQKNPTAFYLCASSSTDATNEKLFFGSGTQLSVL.

CDR3 loop: CASSFTGQGTEAFF. DNA of the CDR3: TGTGCCAGCAGTTTTACGGGACAGGGCACTGAAGCTTTCTTT. The chain carries TRBV27 and TRBJ1-1; 9 bases match TRBD1. Germline CDR1 reads MNHEY; CDR2 reads SMNVEV (reference sequence). The V and J ends lost 3 bases and 4 bases, in that order; junction bases with no gene match: 3. The CDR3 consists of 14 residues.

The chain is built from TRBV15 and TRBJ2-1, with 8 bases fitting TRBD2. This CDR3 comprises 15 residues. Per the germline V gene, CDR1 is LNHNV and CDR2 is YYDKDF (reference sequence). V lost 0 bases and J lost 10; bases outside the gene matches: 8. CDR3: CATSRDLAGLEEQFF. CDR3 nucleotides: TGTGCCACCAGCAGAGATTTAGCGGGGTTGGAGGAGCAGTTCTTC.

This chain links TRBV5-1 with TRBJ1-2, with D tentatively TRBD1 (6 bases). V lost 4 bases and J lost 7, with 14 bases in between. The length of the CDR3 is 13 residues. The germline gives CDR1 SGHRS, CDR2 YFSETQ. In DNA form, the CDR3 reads TGCGCCAGCAGCCAAGGGGGGGGCGTTGGCTACACCTTC. Amino acid sequence: CASSQGGGVGYTF.

V is TRBV29-1 and J is TRBJ1-5; TRBD1 aligns across 8 bases. Germline values: CDR1 SQVTM, CDR2 ANQGSEA. Losses at the gene ends were 2 bases for V and 1 base for J; bases not matched to a gene: 4. This CDR3 is 15 amino acids long. The CDR3 is CSVELTGESNQPQHF. CDR3 DNA: TGCAGCGTTGAACTGACAGGGGAAAGCAATCAGCCCCAGCATTTT.

This clone was picked up a small number of times. This CDR3 is CASKTGGSSPLHF. The CDR3 nucleotides read TGTGCCAGCAAGACAGGGGGTTCTTCACCCCTCCACTTT. The chain links TRBV19 to TRBJ1-6; TRBD1 agrees at 9 bases. Unmatched junction bases numbered 6, after V lost 9 bases and J lost 9 bases. This CDR3 spans 13 amino acids. Germline CDR1 and CDR2: LNHDA and SQIVND (reference sequence).

The gene calls are TRBV11-2 and TRBJ1-5; tentative D call: TRBD1 (6 bases). The V and J ends lost 5 bases and 0 bases respectively, with 11 bases between them. Germline V gene lookup returns CDR1 SGHAT and CDR2 FQNNGV. CDR3 length: 15 residues. The CDR3 region has the DNA TGTGCCAGCAGCATACGGACAGATAGCAATCAGCCCCAGCATTTT. Translation gives CASSIRTDSNQPQHF.

CDR3 residues: CASSLGGGVRNSPLHF. The CDR3 bases are TGCGCCAGCAGCTTGGGAGGGGGAGTGAGGAATTCACCCCTCCACTTT. The genes are TRBV5-1 and TRBJ1-6; a weak D match, TRBD1 (6 bases). Trimming left V 0 bases short and J 7 bases short, with 14 bases between. In germline, CDR1 is SGHRS, CDR2 YFSETQ. The CDR3 length is 16 residues.

This rearrangement joins TRBV3-1 (or the pseudogene TRBV3-2) to TRBJ1-6; TRBD1 matches 8 bases. This CDR3 contains 15 residues. The V and J ends lost 4 bases and 9 bases, in that order; junction bases with no gene match: 8. Germline CDR1 is LGHDT and CDR2 is YNNKEL (reference sequence). CDR3 nucleotides: TGTGCCAGCAGCCCACTAGCAGGGGGCTCTTCACCCCTCCACTTT. Its translation: CASSPLAGGSSPLHF.

CDR3: CASSEARGTGTDTQYF. As DNA, the CDR3 is TGCGCCAGCAGTGAAGCACGGGGGACCGGCACAGATACGCAGTATTTT. The V and J genes are TRBV10-1 and TRBJ2-3, with D perhaps TRBD2 (6 bases). This CDR3 comprises 16 residues. V shed 3 bases and J shed 1 base, with 14 bases lying between them. Germline CDR1 reads WNHNN; CDR2 reads SYGVQD (reference sequence).

V gene TRBV14 combines with J gene TRBJ2-3; 11 bases line up with TRBD2. CDR1 and CDR2 (germline): SGHDN, FVKESK. The CDR3 spans 16 residues. The J segment lost 5 bases and the V segment lost 4 bases, leaving 8 bases of the junction unmatched. CDR3 DNA: TGTGCCAGCAGCCCACATAGCGGGGGGGCCAGAGATACGCAGTATTTT. Amino acid sequence: CASSPHSGGARDTQYF.

The chain uses TRBV7-3 and TRBJ1-2, with TRBD1 matching 9 bases. Germline loops: CDR1 SGHTA, CDR2 FQGTGA. With V trimmed by 0 bases and J by 7 bases, 6 bases remained unmatched. The CDR3 extends over 15 amino acids. CDR3 DNA: TGTGCCAGCAGCTTAACCTGGACAGGGGAAGCTGGCTACACCTTC. As protein: CASSLTWTGEAGYTF. Based on the CDR3 plus reference TRBV7-3 and TRBJ1-2, the full variable domain is GAGVSQTPSNKVTEKGKYVELRCDPISGHTALYWYRQSLGQGPEFLIYFQGTGAADDSGLPNDRFFAVRPEGSVSTLKIQRTERGDSAVYLCASSLTWTGEAGYTFGSGTRLTVV.

The rearrangement links TRBV27 to TRBJ1-2; 9 bases fit TRBD1. Germline CDR1 MNHEY, CDR2 SMNVEV (reference sequence). The CDR3 is made up of 12 amino acids. V lost 5 bases to trimming and J lost 5 bases; unmatched junction nucleotides: 0. The DNA for the CDR3 is TGTGCCAGCAGTGGACAGGGGTATGGCTACACCTTC. It yields the protein CASSGQGYGYTF.

This sequence joins TRBV5-1 and TRBJ2-7, with 9 positions matching TRBD1. Trimming at V came to 1 base and at J to 2 bases, leaving 7 bases not matched to a gene. The CDR3 consists of 16 residues. Germline-derived CDR1 and CDR2 are SGHRS and YFSETQ. The CDR3: CASSLLSRQGAYEQYF. CDR3 in DNA: TGCGCCAGCAGCTTGTTGTCCAGACAGGGGGCCTACGAGCAGTACTTC. The full variable domain, its missing parts supplied by reference TRBV5-1 and TRBJ2-7, is KAGVTQTPRYLIKTRGQQVTLSCSPISGHRSVSWYQQTPGQGLQFLFEYFSETQRNKGNFPGRFSGRQFSNSRSEMNVSTLELGDSALYLCASSLLSRQGAYEQYFGPGTRLTVT.

This clone has a handful of counts. The chain combines TRBV2 with TRBJ1-5; D is unclear. CDR1 and CDR2 (germline): SNHLY, FYNNEI. The V end was cut by 4 bases, the J end by 2 bases, with 15 bases between. This CDR3 comprises 16 residues. This CDR3 reads CASSAHPVSGNQPQHF. In DNA, the CDR3 is TGTGCCAGCAGTGCGCATCCGGTCAGCGGCAATCAGCCCCAGCATTTT.

This clone has just a few counts. The rearrangement links TRBV5-1 to TRBJ1-1, with TRBD1 identical over 8 bases. Germline CDR1 is SGHRS and CDR2 is YFSETQ. After removal of 4 bases from V and 5 bases from J, the junction contained 7 bases not matched to a gene. This CDR3 region has 14 residues. The chain's CDR3 is CASSVAGGWTEAFF. CDR3 coding DNA: TGCGCCAGCAGCGTTGCAGGGGGCTGGACTGAAGCTTTCTTT.

The chain is built from TRBV5-4 and TRBJ1-1; weak D call: TRBD1 (5 bases). The CDR3 length is 15 residues. V lost 2 bases to trimming and J lost 1 base, with 12 bases between them. Germline values: CDR1 SGHNT, CDR2 YYREEE (reference sequence). The CDR3 DNA reads TGTGCCAGCAGCTTCATGGGGCGTGGGAACACTGAAGCTTTCTTT. This encodes CASSFMGRGNTEAFF.

The rearrangement uses TRBV6-5 and TRBJ2-1, with 9 nucleotides matching TRBD2. V dropped 4 bases and J dropped 13; count of bases not matched to a gene: 11. This CDR3 spans 14 amino acids. Looked up from germline, CDR1 is MNHEY and CDR2 is SVGAGI. The CDR3 nucleotides read TGTGCCAGCAGTTTATTCCCAGCGGGGGGCGCCCAGTTCTTC. The encoded protein is CASSLFPAGGAQFF.

The sample holds one count of this clone. J is TRBJ2-7 and V is TRBV7-2; a weak D match, TRBD1 (6 bases). Germline V CDR1 and CDR2: SGHTA, FQGNSA. The V gene lost 3 bases and the J gene lost 2 bases, with 11 bases spanning the gap. The CDR3 has 14 residues. The CDR3 region is CASSFTGSTYEQYF. The CDR3, as DNA: TGTGCCAGCAGCTTCACAGGGAGTACCTACGAGCAGTACTTC. Full variable domain (outside the CDR3, taken from reference TRBV7-2 and TRBJ2-7): GAGVSQSPSNKVTEKGKDVELRCDPISGHTALYWYRQSLGQGLEFLIYFQGNSAPDKSGLPSDRFSAERTGGSVSTLTIQRTQQEDSAVYLCASSFTGSTYEQYFGPGTRLTVT.

This sequence joins TRBV3-1 (or the pseudogene TRBV3-2) and TRBJ2-6; no reliable D call. Germline lookup yields CDR1 LGHDT and CDR2 YNNKEL (reference sequence). CDR3 length: 15 amino acids. Trimming removed 0 bases from V and 4 bases from J, with 7 bases in between. CDR3: CASSQDDAGANVLTF. CDR3 coding DNA: TGTGCCAGCAGCCAAGACGATGCGGGGGCCAACGTCCTGACTTTC.